The entry below describes one TCR beta chain. The table came from immunoSEQ multiplex PCR; TCRdb's copy has only in-frame clones and leaves some out. The top ten clones hold around 3% of a sample with tens of thousands of clones, nearly 90% of them seen once. The data stem from a study of blood T cell repertoires in COVID-19. Study at large: There were acute and convalescent COVID-19 samples, and they came from the United States, Italy and Spain. Sources were T cells, B-cell-depleted T cells, or PBMCs; the material itself was cDNA or gDNA.

Germline V gene sequence: CDR1 LNHDA, CDR2 SQIVND (reference sequence). Trimming stripped 3 bases from V and 0 bases from J, with 9 bases between. The CDR3 has 15 amino acids. The receptor was derived from an elderly woman with acute or convalescent COVID-19. Sequencing was carried out using peripheral blood. The chain links TRBV19 to TRBJ1-3; D not certain. The CDR3 bases are TGTGCCAGTAGTATCGGCGGCAACTCTGGAAACACCATATATTTT. It translates to CASSIGGNSGNTIYF.